This T cell receptor (beta chain) was sequenced for a study of Ad26.COV2.S vaccination and SARS-CoV-2 variants. Background on the study: Each vaccinee took Ad26.COV2.S intramuscularly, once or twice 56 days apart.

TCRdb's copy holds only in-frame clones and misses some; the assay was immunoSEQ multiplex PCR. The top ten clones hold around 3.5% of a sample with roughly 380,000 clones, roughly 87% of them seen once. Treatment reported: around 19 received Ad26.COV2.S at low or high dose, single or two shots; about 5 received placebo; per-sample allocation not given. Sampling happened 63 days after the first vaccine or placebo injection. Trimming removed 3 bases at V and 2 bases at J, with 12 bases between. The CDR3 loop spans 15 amino acids. Germline V gene sequence: CDR1 SGHNT, CDR2 YENEEA. The chain couples TRBV11-3 to TRBJ2-3, with D tentatively TRBD1 (5 bases). The clonotype comes from a person between 18 and 60 years old who received the Ad26.COV2.S COVID-19 vaccine or a placebo. The sequenced sample was peripheral blood, obtained in a trial of Ad26.COV2.S vaccine versus placebo. DNA of the CDR3: TGTGCCAGCAGCTTGGGTGTGGACACCACAGATACGCAGTATTTT. This codes for CASSLGVDTTDTQYF.